This entry lists 27 T cell receptor beta chains sequenced from one sample in a study of blood T cell repertoires in COVID-19. Only in-frame clones appear in the TCRdb table, and some are missing; sequencing was by immunoSEQ multiplex PCR. In the table there are approximately 240,000 clones, about 90% of which are singletons. The sample comprised PBMCs or T cells enriched from blood (not recorded which). The receptors were gathered from a woman in her twenties or thirties with acute COVID-19.

The rearrangement links TRBV5-1 to TRBJ2-3; 12 positions agree with TRBD2. V shed 1 base, J shed 3 bases, and the junction held 9 bases outside the gene matches. The CDR3 has 18 amino acids. Germline values: CDR1 SGHRS, CDR2 YFSETQ. The CDR3 DNA reads as TGCGCCAGCAGCTTGAAGCCTAGCGGGAGGGCCGGGACAGATACGCAGTATTTT. Amino acids: CASSLKPSGRAGTDTQYF. Full variable domain (outside the CDR3, taken from reference TRBV5-1 and TRBJ2-3): KAGVTQTPRYLIKTRGQQVTLSCSPISGHRSVSWYQQTPGQGLQFLFEYFSETQRNKGNFPGRFSGRQFSNSRSEMNVSTLELGDSALYLCASSLKPSGRAGTDTQYFGPGTRLTVL.

V usage is TRBV5-1 and J usage is TRBJ2-5; unclear D gene. Trimming shortened V by 0 bases and J by 5 bases, and 2 bases separated the two germline ends. The germline V gene has CDR1 SGHRS and CDR2 YFSETQ. The CDR3 covers 11 residues. CDR3 nucleotide sequence: TGCGCCAGCAGCTTGGCTGAGACCCAGTACTTC. Its protein is CASSLAETQYF. The complete variable domain, with remaining parts taken from reference TRBV5-1 and TRBJ2-5, reads KAGVTQTPRYLIKTRGQQVTLSCSPISGHRSVSWYQQTPGQGLQFLFEYFSETQRNKGNFPGRFSGRQFSNSRSEMNVSTLELGDSALYLCASSLAETQYFGPGTRLLVL.

This clone was seen just once. The CDR3 here is CASSIDGLYNEQFF. DNA for the CDR3: TGTGCCAGTAGTATAGACGGACTCTACAATGAGCAGTTCTTC. This chain uses TRBV19 with TRBJ2-1; a possible D gene is TRBD2 (5 bases). CDR3 size: 14 residues. Germline-derived CDR1 and CDR2 are LNHDA and SQIVND (reference sequence). V was trimmed by 0 bases and J by 3 bases, leaving 6 bases between them.

This chain connects TRBV7-6 to TRBJ1-4; 9 bases align to TRBD1. The germline gives CDR1 SGHVS, CDR2 FNYEAQ. After removal of 5 bases from V and 7 bases from J, the junction contained 5 bases not matched to a gene. This CDR3 has 14 amino acids. The CDR3 loop reads CASSRGQGSEKLFF. The CDR3 DNA follows: TGTGCCAGCAGCCGGGGACAGGGAAGTGAAAAACTGTTTTTT.

The CDR3 here is CASSVGGVGELFF. The CDR3 DNA reads as TGTGCCAGCAGCGTCGGAGGGGTCGGGGAGCTGTTTTTT. The V gene is TRBV9, the J gene TRBJ2-2; D possibly corresponds to TRBD2 (6 bases). The CDR3 runs 13 residues. The V end was cut by 2 bases, the J end by 7 bases, with 9 bases between. Germline loops: CDR1 SGDLS, CDR2 YYNGEE.

The V and J genes are TRBV20-1 and TRBJ2-1, with D possibly matching TRBD2 (5 bases). The V gene lost 3 bases and the J gene lost 9 bases, with 9 bases spanning the gap. The CDR3 extends over 11 amino acids. From germline, CDR1 is DFQATT and CDR2 SNEGSKA (reference sequence). This CDR3 is CSASRAGEQFF. CDR3 DNA sequence: TGCAGTGCTAGTAGGGCGGGTGAGCAGTTCTTC.

The rearrangement links TRBV18 to TRBJ2-1; tentative D call: TRBD2 (6 bases). The CDR3 spans 16 residues. With 4 bases removed from V and 0 bases from J, the gap between germline ends came to 13 bases. Germline values: CDR1 KGHSH, CDR2 LQKENI. As DNA, the CDR3 is TGTGCCAGCTCACAGACCCTAGCGCTCTCCTACAATGAGCAGTTCTTC. It yields the protein CASSQTLALSYNEQFF.

This clone was seen just once. The rearrangement joins TRBV24-1 to TRBJ2-5, with 11 bases fitting TRBD1. From germline, CDR1 is KGHDR and CDR2 SFDVKD. V gave up 4 bases and J gave up 3 bases; unmatched junction bases: 3. The CDR3 has 15 residues. The CDR3 DNA follows: TGTGCCACCAGTGACCGGACAGGGGGCGAAGAGACCCAGTACTTC. It encodes CATSDRTGGEETQYF.

The J gene is TRBJ1-4, the V gene TRBV7-2; tentative D call: TRBD1 (6 bases). From germline, CDR1 is SGHTA and CDR2 FQGNSA. The germline V and J ends were trimmed by 1 base and 4 bases, with 10 bases remaining between them. The CDR3 loop spans 15 amino acids. CDR3: CASSLGKQGNEKLFF. Written as DNA, the CDR3 is TGTGCCAGCAGCTTAGGGAAACAGGGTAATGAAAAACTGTTTTTT. Full variable domain (outside the CDR3, taken from reference TRBV7-2 and TRBJ1-4): GAGVSQSPSNKVTEKGKDVELRCDPISGHTALYWYRQSLGQGLEFLIYFQGNSAPDKSGLPSDRFSAERTGGSVSTLTIQRTQQEDSAVYLCASSLGKQGNEKLFFGSGTQLSVL.

V usage is TRBV28 and J usage is TRBJ2-5; TRBD2 matches 13 bases. Trimming cost V 2 bases and J 2 bases; bases outside gene matches: 5. This CDR3 has 17 residues. CDR1 is MDHEN and CDR2 is SYDVKM in the germline V gene. The CDR3 bases are TGTGCCAGCAGTTTAGCCCCGGGACTAGCGGGGCAAGAGACCCAGTACTTC. Amino acids: CASSLAPGLAGQETQYF.

In DNA, the CDR3 is TGTGCCAGCAGCCAAGGACAGGGCTTGGGGCTTGATGGCTACACCTTC. Amino acid sequence: CASSQGQGLGLDGYTF. The J gene is TRBJ1-2, the V gene TRBV7-9, with 8 bases matching TRBD1. This CDR3 comprises 16 residues. The germline gives CDR1 SEHNR, CDR2 FQNEAQ (reference sequence). J lost 6 bases, V lost 5 bases, and 14 bases had no gene match.

V usage is TRBV5-1 and J usage is TRBJ2-7, with 9 nucleotides matching TRBD2. Per the germline V gene, CDR1 is SGHRS and CDR2 is YFSETQ. This CDR3 has 15 residues. V shed 2 bases, J shed 1 base, and the junction held 4 bases outside the gene matches. The CDR3 protein is CASSFQRGASYEQYF. The CDR3 DNA reads as TGCGCCAGCAGCTTCCAGCGGGGGGCGTCCTACGAGCAGTACTTC.

The rearrangement joins TRBV7-9 to TRBJ1-1; tentatively, D is TRBD1 (5 bases). This CDR3 contains 14 residues. Germline V gene data show CDR1 as SEHNR and CDR2 as FQNEAQ (reference sequence). V dropped 5 bases and J dropped 1 base, with 11 bases sitting between them. This chain's CDR3 is CASSPQGGNTEAFF. The CDR3 DNA is TGTGCCAGCAGCCCCCAGGGAGGGAACACTGAAGCTTTCTTT.

CDR3 sequence (DNA): TGCGCCAGCAGCTTCTACAGGGAGCGCACAGATACGCAGTATTTT. The encoded protein is CASSFYRERTDTQYF. The J gene is TRBJ2-3, the V gene TRBV5-1, with D perhaps TRBD1 (6 bases). V was cut by 2 bases and J by 1 base, with 11 bases left in between. Germline CDR1 SGHRS, CDR2 YFSETQ. The CDR3 sequence is 15 residues long.

This clone was counted a few times. J is TRBJ1-5 and V is TRBV19; D is uncertain. The CDR3 runs to 17 residues. V gave up 0 bases and J gave up 1 base, with 13 bases separating them. Germline CDR1 and CDR2: LNHDA and SQIVND (reference sequence). The CDR3 coding sequence is TGTGCCAGTAGTATAGATAGTCAGGTGATGAGCAATCAGCCCCAGCATTTT. Its protein product is CASSIDSQVMSNQPQHF.

The rearrangement links TRBV10-3 to TRBJ2-2; TRBD1 matches at 12 bases. Germline loops: CDR1 ENHRY, CDR2 SYGVKD. The CDR3 loop spans 17 amino acids. J lost 3 bases, V lost 4 bases, and 6 bases had no gene match. In DNA form, the CDR3 reads TGTGCCATCAGTGTGTCGGGACAGGGGGCAGACACCGGGGAGCTGTTTTTT. Amino acids: CAISVSGQGADTGELFF.

This clone was observed a single time. CDR3 sequence reads: CASSPRDSGYEQYF. Here the CDR3 DNA reads TGTGCCAGCAGCCCCCGGGACAGCGGCTACGAGCAGTACTTC. The V and J genes are TRBV7-3 and TRBJ2-7, with 7 bases lining up with TRBD1. This CDR3 region has 14 residues. Unmatched junction bases numbered 7, after V lost 5 bases and J lost 3 bases. The V gene's germline CDR1 is SGHTA and CDR2 FQGTGA.

This clone was seen a few times. The chain carries TRBV18 and TRBJ1-2; a possible D gene is TRBD1 (6 bases). Germline CDR1 and CDR2: KGHSH and LQKENI. Trimming left V 5 bases short and J 3 bases short, with 16 bases between. This CDR3 is 15 amino acids long. The CDR3: CASSSKQGIHYGYTF. The CDR3 DNA is TGTGCCAGCTCATCGAAACAGGGTATCCACTATGGCTACACCTTC.

The chain employs TRBV6-5 and TRBJ1-1, with 7 bases fitting TRBD1. The V gene end was trimmed by 3 bases and the J gene end by 2 bases; junction bases not matched to a gene: 3. This CDR3 is built from 14 residues. The germline V gene has CDR1 MNHEY and CDR2 SVGAGI. The CDR3 loop is CASSYGQANTEAFF. In DNA form, the CDR3 reads TGTGCCAGCAGTTATGGACAGGCCAACACTGAAGCTTTCTTT.

The chain employs TRBV24-1 and TRBJ1-5; D gene unclear. The CDR3 is made up of 15 amino acids. V shed 4 bases and J shed 2 bases, with 11 bases lying between them. In germline, CDR1 is KGHDR, CDR2 SFDVKD. CDR3 sequence: CATSDPIGGNQPQHF. The CDR3 bases are TGTGCCACCAGTGACCCGATCGGGGGCAATCAGCCCCAGCATTTT.

V is TRBV24-1 and J is TRBJ2-3; 12 nucleotides align to TRBD2. Germline lookup yields CDR1 KGHDR and CDR2 SFDVKD. The CDR3 extends over 15 amino acids. The ends lost 3 bases at V and 12 bases at J; junction bases unmatched: 9. The CDR3 nucleotides are TGTGCCACCAGTGATCCCACCCCTAGCGGGGGGGACCAGTATTTT. Amino acid sequence: CATSDPTPSGGDQYF.

The chain couples TRBV7-4 to TRBJ2-7, with 7 bases identical to TRBD1. CDR1 is SGHVT and CDR2 is SQSDAQ in the germline V gene. V gave up 6 bases and J gave up 0 bases; unmatched junction bases: 8. The CDR3 covers 15 residues. Here the CDR3 DNA reads TGTGCCAGCAGACAACAGGGGAATCCCTCCTACGAGCAGTACTTC. It specifies CASRQQGNPSYEQYF.

The chain carries TRBV7-8 and TRBJ1-2, with 7 bases lining up with TRBD1. There are 17 residues in the CDR3. The V segment lost 1 base and the J segment 1 base; nucleotides outside the gene matches: 9. CDR1 and CDR2 from the germline V gene are SGHVS and FQNEAQ. Written as DNA, the CDR3 is TGTGCCAGCAGCTTAGGCTCGCAGGGGGTCAATAACTATGGCTACACCTTC. As protein: CASSLGSQGVNNYGYTF. The whole variable domain, filled in from reference TRBV7-8 and TRBJ1-2, reads GAGVSQSPRYKVAKRGQDVALRCDPISGHVSLFWYQQALGQGPEFLTYFQNEAQLDKSGLPSDRFFAERPEGSVSTLKIQRTQQEDSAVYLCASSLGSQGVNNYGYTFGSGTRLTVV.

The V call is TRBV24-1, the J call TRBJ1-2, with unresolved D. CDR1 KGHDR and CDR2 SFDVKD come from the germline V gene. The CDR3 is made up of 13 amino acids. V was shortened by 0 bases and J by 7 bases, with 8 bases between the two germline ends. The DNA of the CDR3 is TGTGCCACCAGTGATTTGGCAGGCGTTGGCTACACCTTC. This encodes CATSDLAGVGYTF.

This chain's CDR3 is CASRRAGQGTYEQYF. The DNA for the CDR3 is TGCGCCAGCAGGCGGGCGGGACAGGGTACCTACGAGCAGTACTTC. The V and J genes are TRBV5-1 and TRBJ2-7; 9 bases agree with TRBD1. This CDR3 is built from 15 residues. V shed 5 bases, J shed 2 bases, and the junction held 8 bases outside the gene matches. CDR1 SGHRS and CDR2 YFSETQ come from the germline V gene.

CDR3 amino acids: CASSQDTGGEQFF. Here the CDR3 DNA reads TGTGCCAGCAGCCAAGATACGGGGGGTGAGCAGTTCTTC. The chain links TRBV3-1 (or the pseudogene TRBV3-2) to TRBJ2-1; 7 bases are a match to TRBD2. From germline, CDR1 is LGHDT and CDR2 YNNKEL (reference sequence). With V trimmed by 0 bases and J by 9 bases, 2 bases remained unmatched. The CDR3 is made up of 13 amino acids.

This clone has only a few counts. The chain uses TRBV4-3 and TRBJ1-4; 9 bases align to TRBD1. The CDR3 contains 14 residues. Unmatched junction bases numbered 5, after V lost 4 bases and J lost 8 bases. Germline V gene sequence: CDR1 LGHNA, CDR2 YSLEER. The CDR3 region has the DNA TGCGCCAGCAGCCTGGGACAGGGTGGCGAAAAACTGTTTTTT. Amino acid sequence: CASSLGQGGEKLFF.